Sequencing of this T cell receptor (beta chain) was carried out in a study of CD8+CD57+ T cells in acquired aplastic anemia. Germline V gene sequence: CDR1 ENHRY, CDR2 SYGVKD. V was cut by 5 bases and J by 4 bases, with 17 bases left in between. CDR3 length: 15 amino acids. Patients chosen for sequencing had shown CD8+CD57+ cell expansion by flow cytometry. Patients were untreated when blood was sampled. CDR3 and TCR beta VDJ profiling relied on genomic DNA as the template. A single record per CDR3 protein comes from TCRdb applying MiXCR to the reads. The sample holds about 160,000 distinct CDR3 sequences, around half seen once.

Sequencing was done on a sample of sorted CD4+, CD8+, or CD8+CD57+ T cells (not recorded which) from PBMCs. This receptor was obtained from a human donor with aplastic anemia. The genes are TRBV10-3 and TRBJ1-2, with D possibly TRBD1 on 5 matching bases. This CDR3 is CAISLGTEGTYGYTF. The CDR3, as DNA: TGTGCCATCAGTCTCGGGACGGAGGGGACCTATGGCTACACCTTC.